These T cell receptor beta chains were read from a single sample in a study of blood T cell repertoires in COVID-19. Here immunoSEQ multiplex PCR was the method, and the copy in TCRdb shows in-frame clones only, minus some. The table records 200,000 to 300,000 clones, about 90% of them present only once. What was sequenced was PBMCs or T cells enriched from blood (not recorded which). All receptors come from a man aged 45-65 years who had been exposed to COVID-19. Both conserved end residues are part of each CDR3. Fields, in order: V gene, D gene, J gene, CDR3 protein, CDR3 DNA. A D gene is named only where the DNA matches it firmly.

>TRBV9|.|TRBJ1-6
CASSVETFNSPLHF
TGTGCCAGCAGCGTGGAGACCTTTAATTCACCCCTCCACTTT
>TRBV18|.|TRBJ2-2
CASVTQGTNTGELFF
TGTGCCAGCGTCACCCAGGGAACGAACACCGGGGAGCTGTTTTTT
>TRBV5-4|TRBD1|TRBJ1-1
CASSLTAGTGFFF
TGTGCCAGCAGCTTGACCGCCGGGACAGGGTTCTTCTTT
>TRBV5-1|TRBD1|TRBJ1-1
CASSFLGQGDTEAFF
TGCGCCAGCAGCTTTTTAGGACAGGGGGACACTGAAGCTTTCTTT
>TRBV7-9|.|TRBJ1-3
CASSDINMANTIYF
TGTGCCAGCAGCGATATAAACATGGCAAACACCATATATTTT
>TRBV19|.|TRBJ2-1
CASSILPPPSNEQFF
TGTGCCAGTAGTATACTCCCTCCCCCTAGCAATGAGCAGTTCTTC
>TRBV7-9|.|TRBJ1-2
CASSLVWGANYGYTF
TGTGCCAGCAGCTTAGTGTGGGGGGCTAACTATGGCTACACCTTC
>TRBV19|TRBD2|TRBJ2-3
CASSIGGGTDTQYF
TGTGCCAGTAGTATCGGGGGGGGCACAGATACGCAGTATTTT
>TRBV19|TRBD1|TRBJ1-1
CASRNRGLNTEAFF
TGTGCCAGTAGAAACAGGGGTTTGAACACTGAAGCTTTCTTT
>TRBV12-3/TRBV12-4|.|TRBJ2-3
CASRSRDTQYF
TGTGCCAGCAGATCCCGGGATACGCAGTATTTT
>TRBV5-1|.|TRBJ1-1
CASKPTGQNTEAFF
TGCGCCAGCAAGCCAACAGGCCAGAACACTGAAGCTTTCTTT
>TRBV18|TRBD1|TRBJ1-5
CASSPTSNRDSQPQHF
TGTGCCAGCTCACCAACAAGTAACAGGGACAGTCAGCCCCAGCATTTT
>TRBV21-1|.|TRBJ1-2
CASSIRDRGPSNYGYTF
TGTGCCAGCAGCATCCGGGACAGGGGCCCTTCTAACTATGGCTACACCTTC
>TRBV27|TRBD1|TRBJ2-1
CASSYGTGGYNEQFF
TGTGCCAGCAGCTACGGGACAGGGGGTTACAATGAGCAGTTCTTC
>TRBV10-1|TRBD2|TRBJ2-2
CASSESSGGTGELFF
TGCGCCAGCAGTGAGTCGTCGGGGGGCACCGGGGAGCTGTTTTTT
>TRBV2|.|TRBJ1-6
CASSGRSANSPLHF
TGTGCCAGCAGTGGCCGATCAGCGAATTCACCCCTCCACTTT
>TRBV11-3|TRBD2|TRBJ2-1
CASSLDRLAGGFNEQFF
TGTGCCAGCAGCTTAGATCGTCTAGCGGGAGGCTTTAATGAGCAGTTCTTC
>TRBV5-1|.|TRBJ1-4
CASSLMRAANEKLFF
TGCGCCAGCAGCTTGATGAGGGCTGCTAATGAAAAACTGTTTTTT
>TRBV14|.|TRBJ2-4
CASSQAGFSAKNIQYF
TGTGCCAGCAGCCAAGCAGGGTTCTCAGCCAAAAACATTCAGTACTTC
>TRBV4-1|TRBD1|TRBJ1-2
CASSRRQGQPDGYTF
TGCGCCAGCAGCCGAAGACAGGGGCAACCAGATGGCTACACCTTC
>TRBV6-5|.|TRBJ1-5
CASSYSWSSGRQPQHF
TGTGCCAGCAGTTACTCGTGGTCGTCGGGTCGTCAGCCCCAGCATTTT
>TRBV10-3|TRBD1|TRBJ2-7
CAISELTGEVPYEQYF
TGTGCCATCAGTGAATTGACAGGGGAGGTCCCCTACGAGCAGTACTTC